Below are 30 T cell receptor beta chains sequenced from a single sample in a study of follicular helper T cells after annual influenza vaccination. This sample's time point: 2014-2015 season, pre-vaccination. Measured with immunoSEQ multiplex PCR; TCRdb has only the in-frame clones, and not every one. The sample carries about 14,000 clones, approximately 84% recorded once. Material: CXCR5- memory CD4+ T cells sorted from blood, obtained on the day of influenza vaccination. These receptors all stem from an adult who received the influenza vaccine.

The table lists this clone with a count of one. The chain is built from TRBV14 and TRBJ2-3, with D uncertain. This CDR3 region has 11 residues. The V gene's germline CDR1 is SGHDN and CDR2 FVKESK. V lost 1 base, J lost 14 bases, and 10 bases lay in between. In DNA, the CDR3 is TGTGCCAGCAGCCAAGCCTCAATTAGGTATTTT. Its translation is CASSQASIRYF.

The chain recombines TRBV2 with TRBJ2-5; D remains ambiguous. Trimming left V 3 bases short and J 1 base short, with 6 bases between. This CDR3 comprises 13 residues. Per the germline V gene, CDR1 is SNHLY and CDR2 is FYNNEI. The CDR3 loop is CASSDFPQETQYF. The CDR3 nucleotides read TGTGCCAGCAGTGATTTTCCCCAAGAGACCCAGTACTTC.

The chain combines TRBV6-1 with TRBJ2-7; tentatively, D is TRBD1 or TRBD2 (6 bases each). This CDR3 comprises 11 residues. The germline gives CDR1 MNHNS, CDR2 SASEGT. V gave up 6 bases and J gave up 12 bases, with 15 bases separating them. This chain's CDR3 is CASSRLKGGYF. The CDR3 bases are TGTGCCAGCAGCCGTCTCAAGGGGGGGTACTTC.

The chain joins TRBV2 to TRBJ1-4; 7 bases are a match to TRBD1. This CDR3 is built from 15 residues. Germline loops: CDR1 SNHLY, CDR2 FYNNEI. The junction had 4 bases not matched to a gene; V was cut back by 6 bases and J by 0 bases. The CDR3: CASRETGATNEKLFF. CDR3 coding DNA: TGTGCCAGCAGAGAAACAGGGGCAACTAATGAAAAACTGTTTTTT.

This chain's CDR3 is CASSRRAGFNQPQHF. CDR3 bases: TGTGCCAGCAGTCGAAGGGCCGGGTTCAATCAGCCCCAGCATTTT. The V and J genes are TRBV27 and TRBJ1-5; D unresolved. CDR1 and CDR2 (germline): MNHEY, SMNVEV (reference sequence). This CDR3 is 15 amino acids long. V shed 5 bases and J shed 3 bases, with 14 bases lying between them.

The CDR3 DNA is TGCGCCAGCAGTGAAGACAGGGGGCCTAATTCACCCCTCCACTTT. Translation gives CASSEDRGPNSPLHF. The V gene is TRBV4-3, the J gene TRBJ1-6; 10 bases are shared with TRBD1. Germline V gives CDR1 LGHNA, CDR2 YSLEER. The CDR3 sequence is 15 residues long. After removal of 6 bases from V and 6 bases from J, the junction contained 5 bases not matched to a gene.

The chain uses TRBV5-6 and TRBJ1-2; D is unresolved. Germline V gives CDR1 SGHDT, CDR2 YYEEEE. The V and J ends lost 10 bases and 0 bases respectively, with 16 bases between them. The CDR3 spans 14 residues. CDR3 sequence (DNA): TGTGCCTCCCGGTGGAGGATCTCTAACTATGGCTACACCTTC. It specifies CASRWRISNYGYTF.

The rearrangement links TRBV2 to TRBJ2-1, with 7 bases matching TRBD2. CDR3 length equals 14 residues. CDR1 is SNHLY, CDR2 FYNNEI, per germline. V trimming: 7 bases; J trimming: 7 bases; junction bases outside the gene matches: 10. The CDR3 here is CASTPLTGGNEQFF. The CDR3, as DNA: TGTGCCAGCACCCCCCTAACCGGGGGGAATGAGCAGTTCTTC.

The J gene is TRBJ2-2, the V gene TRBV19; D is possibly TRBD1 (5 bases). With 2 bases removed from V and 6 bases from J, the gap between germline ends came to 13 bases. The CDR3 spans 15 residues. The germline V gene has CDR1 LNHDA and CDR2 SQIVND (reference sequence). The CDR3, as DNA: TGTGCCAGTAGTATATCCCCAGGGCCGGCCGGGGAGCTGTTTTTT. Protein product: CASSISPGPAGELFF.

The count of this clone is one. The chain links TRBV29-1 to TRBJ2-7; perhaps TRBD2 as D (6 bases). Germline lookup yields CDR1 SQVTM and CDR2 ANQGSEA. V shed 6 bases and J shed 6 bases, with 18 bases lying between them. The CDR3 has 13 amino acids. CDR3: CSVDAGLGSEQYF. DNA of the CDR3: TGCAGCGTGGACGCGGGGCTGGGGTCCGAGCAGTACTTC.

The CDR3 DNA reads as TGTGCCAGCAGCTTAGCGGGGGTGACCTACGAGCAGTACTTC. This encodes CASSLAGVTYEQYF. The gene calls are TRBV7-2 and TRBJ2-7, with D perhaps being TRBD1 or TRBD2 (5 bases each). V gave up 0 bases and J gave up 2 bases, with 8 bases separating them. The CDR3 is 14 amino acids. The V gene's germline CDR1 is SGHTA and CDR2 FQGNSA.

V is TRBV7-2 and J is TRBJ2-5, with 9 nucleotides matching TRBD2. Germline loops: CDR1 SGHTA, CDR2 FQGNSA. V gave up 5 bases and J gave up 5 bases; unmatched junction bases: 15. The length of the CDR3 is 17 residues. CDR3 region: CASSQRGSGLAVETQYF. The CDR3 coding sequence is TGTGCCAGCAGCCAGCGCGGGTCGGGACTAGCCGTTGAGACCCAGTACTTC.

The chain links TRBV2 to TRBJ2-3, with TRBD2 matching over 15 bases. Germline V gene data show CDR1 as SNHLY and CDR2 as FYNNEI. This CDR3 region has 18 residues. Trimming removed 6 bases from V and 1 base from J; junction bases left unmatched: 8. CDR3 bases: TGTGCCAGCAGCGTGGGGACTAGCGGGGGGACTCGCACAGATACGCAGTATTTT. This sequence encodes CASSVGTSGGTRTDTQYF.

This chain uses TRBV18 with TRBJ1-5, with 7 bases identical to TRBD1. V trimming: 5 bases; J trimming: 7 bases; junction bases outside the gene matches: 11. This CDR3 region has 15 residues. The germline gives CDR1 KGHSH, CDR2 LQKENI. CDR3 protein: CASSGQAGYEQPQHF. The CDR3 DNA follows: TGTGCCAGCTCAGGACAGGCCGGATACGAACAGCCCCAGCATTTT.

This clone was recorded only once. This chain links TRBV4-2 with TRBJ2-1; the D gene is possibly TRBD2 (6 bases). Germline V gene lookup returns CDR1 LGHNA and CDR2 YNFKEQ. V lost 1 base and J lost 8, with 18 bases in between. The CDR3 sequence is 16 residues long. The CDR3, as DNA: TGTGCCAGCAGCCAAGCCCGGGACTCCCGGGGCCATGAGCAGTTCTTC. It codes for CASSQARDSRGHEQFF.

DNA for the CDR3: TGTGCCAGCAGCTTAGGGTCGGGCCTAAATGAAGCTTTCTTT. This sequence encodes CASSLGSGLNEAFF. This rearrangement joins TRBV7-2 to TRBJ1-1; D is undetermined. This CDR3 spans 14 amino acids. Trimming took off 1 base at V and 7 bases at J, with 13 bases between the two ends. The germline CDR1 and CDR2 sequences are SGHTA and FQGNSA.

The chain employs TRBV28 and TRBJ2-1, with 8 bases lining up with TRBD1. This CDR3 is 12 amino acids long. The germline gives CDR1 MDHEN, CDR2 SYDVKM. The V and J ends lost 4 bases and 8 bases, in that order; junction bases with no gene match: 1. The CDR3: CASSSGGDEQFF. As DNA, the CDR3 is TGTGCCAGCAGTTCAGGGGGCGATGAGCAGTTCTTC.

The chain recombines TRBV11-3 with TRBJ1-1, with D perhaps matching TRBD1 (5 bases). V shed 1 base and J shed 1 base, with 10 bases lying between them. CDR1 is SGHNT and CDR2 is YENEEA in the germline V gene. This CDR3 has 15 residues. Here the CDR3 reads CASSLGGPENTEAFF. The DNA of the CDR3 is TGTGCCAGCAGCTTAGGGGGACCCGAGAACACTGAAGCTTTCTTT.

The J gene is TRBJ2-5, the V gene TRBV7-9; D uncertain. V lost 1 base and J 5 bases, leaving 17 bases between the germline ends. Germline V CDR1 and CDR2: SEHNR, FQNEAQ (reference sequence). The CDR3 sequence is 16 residues long. CDR3 DNA: TGTGCCAGCAGCTTAGGAAGTGTATTAGCTGGCGAGACCCAGTACTTC. It encodes CASSLGSVLAGETQYF.

This clone was observed a single time. The chain couples TRBV27 to TRBJ1-1; D might be TRBD1 (5 bases). V gave up 4 bases and J gave up 4 bases, with 25 bases separating them. The CDR3 has 18 amino acids. CDR1 is MNHEY, CDR2 SMNVEV, per germline (reference sequence). The CDR3 loop reads CASSSPMRGQAHGTEAFF. CDR3 in DNA: TGTGCCAGCAGTTCACCCATGCGGGGCCAGGCTCATGGCACTGAAGCTTTCTTT.

The J gene is TRBJ1-6, the V gene TRBV4-3; D possibly corresponds to TRBD1 (5 bases). The CDR3 runs to 16 residues. Germline CDR1 is LGHNA and CDR2 is YSLEER. With 1 base removed from V and 3 bases from J, the gap between germline ends came to 10 bases. This chain's CDR3 is CASSQGRQIYNSPLHF. CDR3 nucleotide sequence: TGCGCCAGCAGCCAAGGCCGACAGATCTATAATTCACCCCTCCACTTT.

The chain carries TRBV28 and TRBJ1-5; D is undetermined. The CDR3 has 12 amino acids. The germline gives CDR1 MDHEN, CDR2 SYDVKM. Trimming cost V 4 bases and J 8 bases, with 9 bases left between them. The CDR3 here is CASSSYREPQHF. CDR3 in DNA: TGTGCCAGCAGTTCCTACCGGGAGCCCCAGCATTTT.

The V and J genes are TRBV27 and TRBJ2-3, with 9 bases matching TRBD2. This CDR3 has 17 residues. Germline-derived CDR1 and CDR2 are MNHEY and SMNVEV (reference sequence). V lost 0 bases to trimming and J lost 2 bases; unmatched junction nucleotides: 6. As DNA, the CDR3 is TGTGCCAGCAGTTTATCATCGCGGGGGGGCTTCACAGATACGCAGTATTTT. It yields the protein CASSLSSRGGFTDTQYF.

This chain uses TRBV4-3 with TRBJ2-6; D remains ambiguous. Between the trimmed V and J ends, which lost 0 bases and 0 bases, there was a span of 6 bases. Per the germline V gene, CDR1 is LGHNA and CDR2 is YSLEER. The CDR3 sequence is 16 residues long. CDR3 in amino acids: CASSQDPISGANVLTF. The CDR3 nucleotides are TGCGCCAGCAGCCAAGATCCAATCTCTGGGGCCAACGTCCTGACTTTC.

The chain links TRBV28 to TRBJ2-1; no clear D. Germline CDR1 is MDHEN and CDR2 is SYDVKM. V lost 8 bases to trimming and J lost 9 bases, with 23 bases between them. There are 15 residues in the CDR3. The DNA of the CDR3 is TGTGCCAGCGTTCCGGGCCTCCTTGGGGTCGGTGAGCAGTTCTTC. Translating gives CASVPGLLGVGEQFF.

The gene calls are TRBV28 and TRBJ1-4, with 7 bases matching TRBD1. Germline V lookup: CDR1 MDHEN, CDR2 SYDVKM. The CDR3 sequence is 15 residues long. Trimming removed 7 bases from V and 3 bases from J; junction bases left unmatched: 8. Here the CDR3 reads CASTLTGFPNEKLFF. The CDR3 nucleotides are TGTGCCAGCACCTTGACAGGGTTTCCTAATGAAAAACTGTTTTTT.

The chain employs TRBV6-5 and TRBJ2-3; 9 positions match TRBD1. Trimming cost V 5 bases and J 4 bases; bases outside gene matches: 7. Germline lookup yields CDR1 MNHEY and CDR2 SVGAGI. The CDR3 has 15 residues. The CDR3 nucleotides read TGTGCCAGCAGTCACGGGACAGGGAGGGCAGATACGCAGTATTTT. This sequence encodes CASSHGTGRADTQYF.

The CDR3 bases are TGTGCCAGCAGTTACTCTCGGACAGCCTACGAGCAGTACTTC. It specifies CASSYSRTAYEQYF. This chain connects TRBV6-6 to TRBJ2-7; D is perhaps TRBD1 (6 bases). The CDR3 contains 14 residues. Trimming pared 0 bases from V and 2 bases from J, leaving 8 bases between. Looked up from germline, CDR1 is MNHNY and CDR2 is SVGAGI (reference sequence).

This clone was counted once. This chain uses TRBV28 with TRBJ2-3, with D perhaps matching TRBD1 (6 bases). The CDR3 is made up of 14 amino acids. Germline assignment: CDR1 MDHEN and CDR2 SYDVKM. V was pared by 5 bases and J by 2 bases, with 11 bases between. The CDR3 DNA sequence: TGTGCCAGCAGTGCTGACAGGACCACAGATACGCAGTATTTT. This sequence encodes CASSADRTTDTQYF. The full variable domain, with the rest looked up from reference TRBV28 and TRBJ2-3, is DVKVTQSSRYLVKRTGEKVFLECVQDMDHENMFWYRQDPGLGLRLIYFSYDVKMKEKGDIPEGYSVSREKKERFSLILESASTNQTSMYLCASSADRTTDTQYFGPGTRLTVL.

The CDR3 coding sequence is TGTGCCAGCTCTAGCAACCCCAACTCTGGAAACACCATATATTTT. Encoded protein: CASSSNPNSGNTIYF. The V call is TRBV21-1, the J call TRBJ1-3. TRBV21-1 is a recognized pseudogene. The CDR3 is 15 amino acids.